These T cell receptor beta chains were read from a single sample in a study of cytomegalovirus exposure and HLA in healthy donors. Only in-frame clones appear in the TCRdb table, and some are missing; sequencing was by immunoSEQ multiplex PCR. The data hold more than 110,000 clones, with about three quarters observed a single time. The sequencing sample was made of PBMCs. The receptors originated from a woman in her twenties or thirties in good health and CMV-seronegative. Each CDR3 is given with its conserved first and last residue. D genes are given only for firm matches. Rows give clone size only sometimes, using once, few, many, or a class for an expanded clone.

CDR3: CAISGLAGGNTDTQYF; DNA: TGTGCCATCAGTGGCCTAGCGGGAGGCAACACAGATACGCAGTATTTT; V: TRBV10-3; size: NA; D: TRBD2; J: TRBJ2-3
CDR3: CASSQVDRATGELFF; DNA: TGTGCCAGCAGCCAAGTCGACAGGGCTACCGGGGAGCTGTTTTTT; V: TRBV4-2; size: NA; D: TRBD1; J: TRBJ2-2
CDR3: CAISESGREFGYTF; DNA: TGTGCCATCAGTGAGTCCGGCAGGGAATTCGGCTACACCTTC; V: TRBV10-3; size: NA; D: NA; J: TRBJ1-2
CDR3: CAIGSRGGTGELFF; DNA: TGTGCCATCGGATCCAGGGGAGGGACCGGGGAGCTGTTTTTT; V: TRBV10-3; size: NA; D: NA; J: TRBJ2-2
CDR3: CASSLEDAGGLNTQYF; DNA: TGTGCCAGCAGCTTAGAAGACGCTGGGGGCTTAAATACGCAGTATTTT; V: TRBV7-2; size: few; D: NA; J: TRBJ2-3
CDR3: CASSPGNQPQHF; DNA: TGTGCCAGCAGCCCCGGGAATCAGCCCCAGCATTTT; V: TRBV7-8; size: NA; D: NA; J: TRBJ1-5
CDR3: CASSKARGLAGDRDTQYF; DNA: TGTGCCAGCAGCAAAGCGCGGGGACTAGCGGGAGATCGAGATACGCAGTATTTT; V: TRBV21-1; size: NA; D: NA; J: TRBJ2-3
CDR3: CASSSASGGAATGELFF; DNA: TGTGCCAGCAGCTCCGCTAGCGGGGGGGCTGCCACCGGGGAGCTGTTTTTT; V: TRBV9; size: NA; D: TRBD2; J: TRBJ2-2
CDR3: CASRRASTNEKLFF; DNA: TGTGCCAGCAGGAGGGCTTCAACTAATGAAAAACTGTTTTTT; V: TRBV6-5; size: NA; D: NA; J: TRBJ1-4
CDR3: CASSPEPRGYTF; DNA: TGTGCCAGCAGTCCAGAACCCAGGGGCTACACCTTC; V: TRBV28; size: NA; D: NA; J: TRBJ1-2
CDR3: CAWSWRDGELFF; DNA: TGTGCCTGGAGTTGGAGGGACGGGGAGCTGTTTTTT; V: TRBV30; size: NA; D: NA; J: TRBJ2-2
CDR3: CASSPRGKGPLVETQYF; DNA: TGTGCCAGCAGCCCCCGCGGGAAGGGACCCCTCGTCGAGACCCAGTACTTC; V: TRBV7-2; size: NA; D: NA; J: TRBJ2-5
CDR3: CASSPRDRGETQYF; DNA: TGTGCCAGCAGCCCCCGGGACAGGGGAGAGACCCAGTACTTC; V: TRBV11-2; size: few; D: TRBD1; J: TRBJ2-5
CDR3: CASSRTGTGFNNSPLHF; DNA: TGCGCCAGCAGCCGCACCGGGACAGGGTTTAATAATTCACCCCTCCACTTT; V: TRBV4-1; size: once; D: TRBD1; J: TRBJ1-6
CDR3: CASSLGIDRDYGYTF; DNA: TGCGCCAGCAGCTTGGGGATCGACAGGGACTATGGCTACACCTTC; V: TRBV5-1; size: NA; D: TRBD1; J: TRBJ1-2
CDR3: CASSVDRAGEAFF; DNA: TGCGCCAGCAGTGTTGACAGGGCAGGTGAAGCTTTCTTT; V: TRBV10-1; size: NA; D: TRBD1; J: TRBJ1-1
CDR3: CASRGPDRTSGSTYEQYF; DNA: TGTGCCAGCAGGGGCCCTGACCGGACTAGCGGGAGTACTTATGAGCAGTACTTC; V: TRBV2; size: NA; D: TRBD2; J: TRBJ2-7
CDR3: CASSLTSGGVDEQFF; DNA: TGCGCCAGCAGCTTGACTAGCGGGGGGGTCGATGAGCAGTTCTTC; V: TRBV5-1; size: NA; D: TRBD2; J: TRBJ2-1
CDR3: CASSFTGRGKSNQPQHF; DNA: TGTGCCAGTAGTTTTACGGGCAGGGGGAAAAGCAATCAGCCCCAGCATTTT; V: TRBV19; size: NA; D: TRBD1; J: TRBJ1-5
CDR3: CASSLEGNTEAFF; DNA: TGTGCCAGCAGCTTAGAGGGGAACACTGAAGCTTTCTTT; V: TRBV5-5; size: NA; D: NA; J: TRBJ1-1
CDR3: CASSYVGQRYGYTF; DNA: TGTGCCAGCAGTTACGTCGGACAGCGCTATGGCTACACCTTC; V: TRBV6-5; size: NA; D: NA; J: TRBJ1-2
CDR3: CATTEGTGVETQYF; DNA: TGTGCCACCACAGAAGGGACAGGGGTTGAGACCCAGTACTTC; V: TRBV10-3; size: NA; D: TRBD1; J: TRBJ2-5
CDR3: CVTGTGRNEQFF; DNA: TGTGTAACAGGGACAGGGCGGAATGAGCAGTTCTTC; V: TRBV7-2; size: few; D: TRBD1; J: TRBJ2-1
CDR3: CASSLTRTGRVGSTGELFF; DNA: TGTGCCAGCAGCTTAACCCGGACGGGAAGGGTAGGGAGCACCGGGGAGCTGTTTTTT; V: TRBV7-3; size: NA; D: NA; J: TRBJ2-2
CDR3: CASRRTGPNTEAFF; DNA: TGTGCCAGCAGGCGGACAGGCCCGAACACTGAAGCTTTCTTT; V: TRBV2; size: NA; D: TRBD1; J: TRBJ1-1
CDR3: CASSSSRGGFLHQPQHF; DNA: TGTGCCAGCAGTTCTTCTAGGGGGGGCTTTCTGCATCAGCCCCAGCATTTT; V: TRBV28; size: NA; D: NA; J: TRBJ1-5
CDR3: CATRTGINEKLFF; DNA: TGTGCGACCAGGACGGGGATTAATGAAAAACTGTTTTTT; V: TRBV6-1; size: NA; D: NA; J: TRBJ1-4
CDR3: CASSPLDIGGVMNTEAFF; DNA: TGTGCCAGCTCACCACTTGATATAGGGGGGGTCATGAACACTGAAGCTTTCTTT; V: TRBV18; size: few; D: NA; J: TRBJ1-1